Reported below is one TCR beta chain. This entry belongs to a study of blood T cell repertoires in COVID-19. Across the whole study: Some COVID-19 samples were acute and others convalescent; all came from the United States, Italy and Spain. PBMCs, B-cell-depleted T cells, or T cells provided the cDNA or gDNA that made up the material.

In the authors' methods: Reference gene primers were amplified, and this amplification served to estimate nucleated cell counts. Sequenced by immunoSEQ multiplex PCR; TCRdb stores in-frame clones only, minus some. The DNA was the basis for D and trimming; V, J and clone size are from that table. The profile covers 200,000 to 250,000 clones, with about 80% appearing a single time and 2% to 2.5% taken by the ten largest. The CDR3 loop spans 15 amino acids. The germline gives CDR1 MNHEY, CDR2 SVGAGI. V was shortened by 4 bases and J by 0 bases, with 10 bases between the two germline ends. The sample comprised peripheral blood. This clonotype originated in a woman aged 60-75 years with acute or convalescent COVID-19. The V and J genes are TRBV6-5 and TRBJ1-3; D remains unclear. The CDR3 loop reads CASSSDNRSGNTIYF. As DNA, the CDR3 is TGTGCCAGCAGTTCCGACAACCGCTCTGGAAACACCATATATTTT.